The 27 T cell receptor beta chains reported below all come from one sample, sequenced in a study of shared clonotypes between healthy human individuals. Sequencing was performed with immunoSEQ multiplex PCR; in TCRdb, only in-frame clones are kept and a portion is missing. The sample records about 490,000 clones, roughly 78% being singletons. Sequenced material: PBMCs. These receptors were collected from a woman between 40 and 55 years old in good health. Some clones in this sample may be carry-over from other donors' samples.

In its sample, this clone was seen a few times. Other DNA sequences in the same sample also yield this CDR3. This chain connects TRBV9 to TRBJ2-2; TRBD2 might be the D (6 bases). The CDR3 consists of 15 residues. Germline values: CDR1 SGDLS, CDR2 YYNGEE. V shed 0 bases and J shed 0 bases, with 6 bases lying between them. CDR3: CASSVGGANTGELFF. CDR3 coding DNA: TGTGCCAGCAGCGTAGGGGGGGCGAACACCGGGGAGCTGTTTTTT. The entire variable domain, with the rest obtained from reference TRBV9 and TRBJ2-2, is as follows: DSGVTQTPKHLITATGQRVTLRCSPRSGDLSVYWYQQSLDQGLQFLIQYYNGEERAKGNILERFSAQQFPDLHSELNLSSLELGDSALYFCASSVGGANTGELFFGEGSRLTVL.

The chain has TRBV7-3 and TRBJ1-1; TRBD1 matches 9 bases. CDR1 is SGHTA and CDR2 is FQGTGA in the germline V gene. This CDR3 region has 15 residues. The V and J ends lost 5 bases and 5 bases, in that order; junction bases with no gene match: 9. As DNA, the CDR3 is TGTGCCAGCAGCAAGGACAGGGGCACGGGGACTGAAGCTTTCTTT. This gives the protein CASSKDRGTGTEAFF.

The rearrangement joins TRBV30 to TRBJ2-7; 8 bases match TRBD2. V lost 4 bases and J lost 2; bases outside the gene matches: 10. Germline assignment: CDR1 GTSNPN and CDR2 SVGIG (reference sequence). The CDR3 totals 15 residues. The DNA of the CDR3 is TGTGCCTGGATTATAACTAGCGGTAGCCCCTACGAGCAGTACTTC. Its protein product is CAWIITSGSPYEQYF.

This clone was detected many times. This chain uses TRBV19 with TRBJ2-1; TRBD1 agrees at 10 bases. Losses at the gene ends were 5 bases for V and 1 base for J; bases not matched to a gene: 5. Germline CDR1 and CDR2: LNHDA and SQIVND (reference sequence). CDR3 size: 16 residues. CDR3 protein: CASSPDRGRSYNEQFF. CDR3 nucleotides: TGTGCCAGTAGTCCGGACAGGGGGAGGTCCTACAATGAGCAGTTCTTC.

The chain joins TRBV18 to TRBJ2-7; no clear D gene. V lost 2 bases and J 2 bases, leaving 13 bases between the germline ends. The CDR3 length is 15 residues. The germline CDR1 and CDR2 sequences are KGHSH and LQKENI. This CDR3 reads CASSPGVLGPYEQYF. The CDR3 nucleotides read TGTGCCAGCTCACCAGGCGTCCTCGGACCCTACGAGCAGTACTTC.

CDR3 sequence (DNA): TGTGCCAGCAGCCCCTCTTCGGGGACTGAAGCTTTCTTT. Translating gives CASSPSSGTEAFF. The chain is built from TRBV11-2 and TRBJ1-1; no clear D gene. Germline V gives CDR1 SGHAT, CDR2 FQNNGV. CDR3 length: 13 residues. Deletions cut 5 bases from V and 5 bases from J, with 12 bases between.

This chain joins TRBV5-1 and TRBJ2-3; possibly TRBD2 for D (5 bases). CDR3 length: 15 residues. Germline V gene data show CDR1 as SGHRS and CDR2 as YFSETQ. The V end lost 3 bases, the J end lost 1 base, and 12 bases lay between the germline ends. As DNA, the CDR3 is TGCGCCAGCAGCTACTATACTAGTGGCACAGATACGCAGTATTTT. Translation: CASSYYTSGTDTQYF.

As DNA, the CDR3 is TGCGCCACCTCGAAGCGGGAGAGATACAATGAGCAGTTCTTC. Translating gives CATSKRERYNEQFF. The chain employs TRBV10-2 and TRBJ2-1; TRBD2 agrees at 8 bases. V shed 10 bases and J 4 bases; nucleotides not matched to a gene: 9. This CDR3 is built from 14 residues. CDR1 is WSHSY and CDR2 is SAAADI in the germline V gene.

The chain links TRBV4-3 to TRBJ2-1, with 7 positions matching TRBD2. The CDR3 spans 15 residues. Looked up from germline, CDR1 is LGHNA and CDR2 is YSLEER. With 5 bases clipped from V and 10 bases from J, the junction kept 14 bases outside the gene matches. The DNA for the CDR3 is TGCGCCAGCAGCTCCAACCCGGGACTATTGTGGGAGCAGTTCTTC. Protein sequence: CASSSNPGLLWEQFF.

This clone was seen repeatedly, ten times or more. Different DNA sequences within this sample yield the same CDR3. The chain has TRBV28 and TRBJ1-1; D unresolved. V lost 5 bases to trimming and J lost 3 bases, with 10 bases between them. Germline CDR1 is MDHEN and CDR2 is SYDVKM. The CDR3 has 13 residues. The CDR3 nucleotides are TGTGCCAGCAGTCAAGGGATGGACACTGAAGCTTTCTTT. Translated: CASSQGMDTEAFF.

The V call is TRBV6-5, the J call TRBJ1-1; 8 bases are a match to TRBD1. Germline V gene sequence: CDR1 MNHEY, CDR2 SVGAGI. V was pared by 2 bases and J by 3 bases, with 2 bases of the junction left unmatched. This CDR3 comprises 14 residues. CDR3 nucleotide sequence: TGTGCCAGCAGTTACGGACAGGGTCACACTGAAGCTTTCTTT. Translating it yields CASSYGQGHTEAFF.

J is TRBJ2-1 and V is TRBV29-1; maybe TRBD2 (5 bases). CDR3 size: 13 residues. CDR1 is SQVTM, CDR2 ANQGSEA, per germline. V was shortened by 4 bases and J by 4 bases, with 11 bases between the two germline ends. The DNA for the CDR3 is TGCAGCGTTGGTGGGAGTGGTTACAATGAGCAGTTCTTC. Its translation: CSVGGSGYNEQFF.

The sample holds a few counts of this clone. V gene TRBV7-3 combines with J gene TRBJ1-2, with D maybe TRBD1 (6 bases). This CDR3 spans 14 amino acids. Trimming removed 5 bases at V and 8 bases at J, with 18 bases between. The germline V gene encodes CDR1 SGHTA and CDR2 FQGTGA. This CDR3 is CASSPSRGAEGYTF. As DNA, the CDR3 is TGTGCCAGCAGCCCCAGCCGGGGGGCGGAAGGCTACACCTTC.

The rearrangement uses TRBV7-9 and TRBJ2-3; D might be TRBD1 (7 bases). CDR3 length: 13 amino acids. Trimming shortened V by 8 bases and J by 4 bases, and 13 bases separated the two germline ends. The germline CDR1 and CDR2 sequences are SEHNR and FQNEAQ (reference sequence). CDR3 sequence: CASDRAGSDTQYF. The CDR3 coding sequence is TGTGCCAGCGACAGGGCGGGATCAGATACGCAGTATTTT.

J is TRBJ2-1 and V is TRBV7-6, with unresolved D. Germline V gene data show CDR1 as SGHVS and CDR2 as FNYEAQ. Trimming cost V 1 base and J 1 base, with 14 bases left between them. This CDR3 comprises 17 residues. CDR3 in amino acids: CASSLGRAKQSYNEQFF. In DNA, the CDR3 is TGTGCCAGCAGCTTAGGTAGGGCTAAGCAATCCTACAATGAGCAGTTCTTC.

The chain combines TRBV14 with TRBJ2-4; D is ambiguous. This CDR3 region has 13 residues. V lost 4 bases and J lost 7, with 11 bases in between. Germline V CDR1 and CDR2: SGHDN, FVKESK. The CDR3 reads CASSRDMANIQYF. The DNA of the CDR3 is TGTGCCAGCAGCCGGGATATGGCGAACATTCAGTACTTC.

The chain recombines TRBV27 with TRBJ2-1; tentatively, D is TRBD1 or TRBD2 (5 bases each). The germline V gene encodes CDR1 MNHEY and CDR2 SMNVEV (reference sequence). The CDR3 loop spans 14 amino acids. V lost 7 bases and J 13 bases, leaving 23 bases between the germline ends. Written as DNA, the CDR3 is TGTGCCAGCAACTATAGAGGGGCATATCCCTGCCAGTTCTTC. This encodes CASNYRGAYPCQFF.

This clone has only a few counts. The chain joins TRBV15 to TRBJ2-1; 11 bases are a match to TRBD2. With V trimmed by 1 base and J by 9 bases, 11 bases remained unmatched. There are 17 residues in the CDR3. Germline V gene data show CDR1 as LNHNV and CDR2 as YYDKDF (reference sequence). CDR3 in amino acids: CATSRVRLAGHPGEQFF. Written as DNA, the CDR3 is TGTGCCACCAGCAGAGTCCGACTAGCGGGACACCCAGGTGAGCAGTTCTTC.

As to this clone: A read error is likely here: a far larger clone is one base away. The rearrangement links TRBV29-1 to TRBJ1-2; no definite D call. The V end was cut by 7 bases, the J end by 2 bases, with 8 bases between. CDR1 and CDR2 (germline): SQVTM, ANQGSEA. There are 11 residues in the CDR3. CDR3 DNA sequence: TGCAGCGAGTCCTTAAACTATGGCTACACCTTC. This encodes CSESLNYGYTF.

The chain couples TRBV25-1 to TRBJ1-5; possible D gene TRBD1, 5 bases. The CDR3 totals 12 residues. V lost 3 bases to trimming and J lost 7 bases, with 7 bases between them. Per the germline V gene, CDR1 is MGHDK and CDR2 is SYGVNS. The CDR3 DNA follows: TGTGCCAGCAGTGAGGGGGTACAGCCCCAGCATTTT. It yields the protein CASSEGVQPQHF.

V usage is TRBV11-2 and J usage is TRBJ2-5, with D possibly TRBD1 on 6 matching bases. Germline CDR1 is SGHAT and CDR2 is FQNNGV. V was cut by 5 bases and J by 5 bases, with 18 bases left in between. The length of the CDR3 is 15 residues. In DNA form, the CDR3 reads TGTGCCAGCAGCGGTTGGACAGAGGTCTCGGAGACCCAGTACTTC. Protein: CASSGWTEVSETQYF.

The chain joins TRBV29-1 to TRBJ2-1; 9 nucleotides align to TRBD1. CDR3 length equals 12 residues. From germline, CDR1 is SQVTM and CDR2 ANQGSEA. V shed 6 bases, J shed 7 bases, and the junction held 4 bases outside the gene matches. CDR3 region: CSVGTGLNEQFF. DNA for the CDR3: TGCAGCGTCGGGACAGGGTTGAATGAGCAGTTCTTC.

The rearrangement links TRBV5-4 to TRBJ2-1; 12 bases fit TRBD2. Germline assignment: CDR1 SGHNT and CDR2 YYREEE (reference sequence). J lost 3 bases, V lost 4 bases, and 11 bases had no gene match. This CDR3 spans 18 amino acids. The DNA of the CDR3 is TGTGCCAGCAGCCGACAAACCCGACTAGCGGGAGTCTACAATGAGCAGTTCTTC. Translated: CASSRQTRLAGVYNEQFF.

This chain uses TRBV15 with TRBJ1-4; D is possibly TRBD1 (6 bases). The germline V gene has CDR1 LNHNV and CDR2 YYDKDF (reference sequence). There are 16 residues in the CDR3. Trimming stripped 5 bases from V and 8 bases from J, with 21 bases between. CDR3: CATSSRPGALGEKLFF. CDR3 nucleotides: TGTGCCACCAGCTCCCGTCCAGGGGCCTTAGGCGAAAAACTGTTTTTT.

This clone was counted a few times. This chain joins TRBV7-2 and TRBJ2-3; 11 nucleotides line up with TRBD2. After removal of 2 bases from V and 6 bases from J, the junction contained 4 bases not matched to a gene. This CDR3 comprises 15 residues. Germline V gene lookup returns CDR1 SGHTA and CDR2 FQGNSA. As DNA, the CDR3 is TGTGCCAGCAGCTTAACTAGCGGGAGTGTGGATACGCAGTATTTT. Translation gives CASSLTSGSVDTQYF.

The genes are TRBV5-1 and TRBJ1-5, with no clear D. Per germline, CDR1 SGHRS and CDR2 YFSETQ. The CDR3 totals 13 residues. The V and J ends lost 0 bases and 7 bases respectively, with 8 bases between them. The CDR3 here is CASSLAPSQPQHF. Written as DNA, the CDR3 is TGCGCCAGCAGCTTGGCGCCATCCCAGCCCCAGCATTTT. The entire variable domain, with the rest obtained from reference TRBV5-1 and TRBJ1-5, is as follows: KAGVTQTPRYLIKTRGQQVTLSCSPISGHRSVSWYQQTPGQGLQFLFEYFSETQRNKGNFPGRFSGRQFSNSRSEMNVSTLELGDSALYLCASSLAPSQPQHFGDGTRLSIL.

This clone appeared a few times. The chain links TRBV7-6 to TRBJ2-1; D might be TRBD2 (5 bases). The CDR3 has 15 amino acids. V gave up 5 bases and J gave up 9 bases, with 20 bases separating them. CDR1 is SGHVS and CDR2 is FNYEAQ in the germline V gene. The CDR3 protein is CASSAVGSEFSEQFF. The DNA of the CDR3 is TGTGCCAGCAGCGCAGTCGGTAGCGAGTTCAGTGAGCAGTTCTTC.